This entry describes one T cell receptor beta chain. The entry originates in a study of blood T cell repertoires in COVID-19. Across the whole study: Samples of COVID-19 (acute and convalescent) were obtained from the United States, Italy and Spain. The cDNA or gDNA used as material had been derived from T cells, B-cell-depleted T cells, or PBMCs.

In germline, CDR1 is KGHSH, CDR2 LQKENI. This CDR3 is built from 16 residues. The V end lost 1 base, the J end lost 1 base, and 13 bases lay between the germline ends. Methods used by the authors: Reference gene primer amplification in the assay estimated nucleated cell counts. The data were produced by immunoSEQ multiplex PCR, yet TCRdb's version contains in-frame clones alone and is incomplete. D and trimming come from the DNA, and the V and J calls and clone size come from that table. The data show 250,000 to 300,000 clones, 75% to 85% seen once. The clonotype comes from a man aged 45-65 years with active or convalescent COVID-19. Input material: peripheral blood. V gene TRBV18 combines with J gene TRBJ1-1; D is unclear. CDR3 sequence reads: CASSPQPPRGNTEAFF. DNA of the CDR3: TGTGCCAGCTCACCACAACCACCTCGGGGGAACACTGAAGCTTTCTTT.